Below are 14 T cell receptor beta chains sequenced from a single sample in a study of blood T cell repertoires in COVID-19. Measured with immunoSEQ multiplex PCR; TCRdb has only the in-frame clones, and not every one. The sample contains about 330,000 clones, roughly 86% of which appear only once. The specimen sequenced was PBMCs or T cells enriched from blood (not recorded which). All receptors derive from a young woman who had recovered from COVID-19.

This chain's CDR3 is CASSSAEGNEQFF. The CDR3 DNA reads as TGTGCCAGCAGTTCCGCGGAGGGGAATGAGCAGTTCTTC. The genes are TRBV6-5 and TRBJ2-1, with TRBD2 as a possible D gene (6 bases). V was cut by 4 bases and J by 7 bases, with 11 bases left in between. CDR1 MNHEY and CDR2 SVGAGI come from the germline V gene. The CDR3 contains 13 residues.

The chain joins TRBV19 to TRBJ1-1, with a tentative D call TRBD1 (5 bases). Trimming cost V 1 base and J 1 base, with 13 bases left between them. CDR3 length: 16 amino acids. Germline V gene data show CDR1 as LNHDA and CDR2 as SQIVND (reference sequence). The CDR3 nucleotides read TGTGCCAGTAGTATAGGCGGTGCCAGGGCGAACACTGAAGCTTTCTTT. Amino acid sequence: CASSIGGARANTEAFF. The full variable domain, its missing parts supplied by reference TRBV19 and TRBJ1-1, is DGGITQSPKYLFRKEGQNVTLSCEQNLNHDAMYWYRQDPGQGLRLIYYSQIVNDFQKGDIAEGYSVSREKKESFPLTVTSAQKNPTAFYLCASSIGGARANTEAFFGQGTRLTVV.

The rearrangement joins TRBV30 to TRBJ1-3, with a weak D call TRBD1 (6 bases). Trimming took 4 bases from V and 1 from J, leaving 11 bases between them. Germline V gives CDR1 GTSNPN, CDR2 SVGIG (reference sequence). The CDR3 contains 14 residues. The CDR3 reads CAWTPRGSGNTIYF. CDR3 nucleotide sequence: TGTGCCTGGACCCCCAGGGGATCTGGAAACACCATATATTTT. Full variable domain (outside the CDR3, taken from reference TRBV30 and TRBJ1-3): SQTIHQWPATLVQPVGSPLSLECTVEGTSNPNLYWYRQAAGRGLQLLFYSVGIGQISSEVPQNLSASRPQDRQFILSSKKLLLSDSGFYLCAWTPRGSGNTIYFGEGSWLTVV.

The rearrangement joins TRBV25-1 to TRBJ1-4, with 7 bases matching TRBD1. CDR1 and CDR2 (germline): MGHDK, SYGVNS. This CDR3 region has 15 residues. V shed 3 bases and J 8 bases; nucleotides not matched to a gene: 9. The CDR3: CASSDPGQFDEKLFF. In nucleotides, the CDR3 is TGTGCCAGCAGTGACCCGGGACAGTTTGACGAAAAACTGTTTTTT.

Points on this clone: The sample carries other DNA sequences with the same CDR3. This chain joins TRBV28 and TRBJ1-2; D is possibly TRBD1 (5 bases). V lost 1 base to trimming and J lost 4 bases, with 10 bases between them. Germline V gene data show CDR1 as MDHEN and CDR2 as SYDVKM. CDR3 length equals 14 residues. CDR3 region: CASSLLGQGYGYTF. The CDR3 nucleotides are TGTGCCAGCAGTTTATTGGGGCAGGGCTATGGCTACACCTTC.

The chain recombines TRBV5-4 with TRBJ2-3, with TRBD1 identical over 7 bases. The V gene's germline CDR1 is SGHNT and CDR2 YYREEE (reference sequence). Germline trimming cut 3 bases from V and 8 bases from J; bases unmatched to any gene: 15. The CDR3 is 16 amino acids. The CDR3 DNA is TGTGCCAGCAGCTCCCAATCTAGACAGGGCTGGGGTACGCAGTATTTT. Protein product: CASSSQSRQGWGTQYF.

The chain employs TRBV6-5 and TRBJ2-7; TRBD1 aligns across 9 bases. There are 14 residues in the CDR3. Germline values: CDR1 MNHEY, CDR2 SVGAGI. V lost 6 bases to trimming and J lost 3 bases; unmatched junction nucleotides: 6. The chain's CDR3 is CASSQGQGIYEQYF. CDR3 bases: TGTGCCAGCAGCCAGGGACAGGGCATCTACGAGCAGTACTTC.

V and J are TRBV5-4 and TRBJ1-1, with 8 bases aligning to TRBD1. The CDR3 covers 15 residues. V lost 0 bases to trimming and J lost 5 bases; unmatched junction nucleotides: 6. The V gene's germline CDR1 is SGHNT and CDR2 YYREEE (reference sequence). CDR3 bases: TGTGCCAGCAGCTTGGCCTACAGGGGGGGAACTGAAGCTTTCTTT. Its protein product is CASSLAYRGGTEAFF.

The chain couples TRBV5-8 to TRBJ1-1; possible D gene TRBD1, 6 bases. Trimming removed 1 base at V and 1 base at J, with 11 bases between. Germline V gene sequence: CDR1 SGHTS, CDR2 YDEGEE. This CDR3 spans 15 amino acids. The CDR3 DNA sequence: TGTGCCAGCAGCTTGTATGGGGGCTCGAACACTGAAGCTTTCTTT. It is translated as CASSLYGGSNTEAFF. The full variable domain, completed using reference TRBV5-8 and TRBJ1-1, is EAGVTQSPTHLIKTRGQQATLRCSPISGHTSVYWYQQALGLGLQFLLWYDEGEERNRGNFPPRFSGRQFPNYSSELNVNALELEDSALYLCASSLYGGSNTEAFFGQGTRLTVV.

The chain uses TRBV18 and TRBJ2-1, with 9 nucleotides matching TRBD2. The CDR3 is made up of 14 amino acids. V lost 3 bases to trimming and J lost 9 bases; unmatched junction nucleotides: 6. Per the germline V gene, CDR1 is KGHSH and CDR2 is LQKENI. The CDR3 nucleotides are TGTGCCAGCTCACCGGGCGGGGGGGTTTCTGAGCAGTTCTTC. The encoded protein is CASSPGGGVSEQFF.

This chain joins TRBV6-5 and TRBJ2-5; 11 nucleotides line up with TRBD2. This CDR3 contains 15 residues. The trim removed 4 bases at V and 5 bases at J, leaving 6 bases unmatched. The germline CDR1 and CDR2 sequences are MNHEY and SVGAGI. CDR3 amino acids: CASSSLGLAGETQYF. The DNA for the CDR3 is TGTGCCAGCAGTTCCCTCGGACTAGCGGGCGAGACCCAGTACTTC.

This clone came up once. This chain joins TRBV4-1 and TRBJ1-6; 7 bases align to TRBD1. CDR1 is MGHRA and CDR2 is YSYEKL in the germline V gene. The CDR3 spans 20 residues. V shed 5 bases, J shed 0 bases, and the junction held 16 bases outside the gene matches. For the CDR3, the DNA is TGCGCCAGCAGCAATGACAGGGCCCACCTGCCCAGCTCCTATAATTCACCCCTCCACTTT. It specifies CASSNDRAHLPSSYNSPLHF.

This sequence joins TRBV19 and TRBJ2-2; the match to TRBD2 covers 15 bases. Germline V lookup: CDR1 LNHDA, CDR2 SQIVND (reference sequence). This CDR3 has 17 residues. The J segment lost 3 bases and the V segment lost 3 bases, leaving 2 bases of the junction unmatched. In DNA form, the CDR3 reads TGTGCCAGTAGTATTGGACTAGCGGGGGGGGACACCGGGGAGCTGTTTTTT. It yields the protein CASSIGLAGGDTGELFF.

This clone was observed a single time. The V and J genes are TRBV11-2 and TRBJ2-2; TRBD2 matches at 9 bases. The CDR3 runs 18 residues. V was clipped by 1 base and J by 3 bases; unmatched bases: 9. CDR1 is SGHAT and CDR2 is FQNNGV in the germline V gene. DNA of the CDR3: TGTGCCAGCAGCTTAGCTTTTTCGCGGGGGGGCGACACCGGGGAGCTGTTTTTT. It codes for CASSLAFSRGGDTGELFF.